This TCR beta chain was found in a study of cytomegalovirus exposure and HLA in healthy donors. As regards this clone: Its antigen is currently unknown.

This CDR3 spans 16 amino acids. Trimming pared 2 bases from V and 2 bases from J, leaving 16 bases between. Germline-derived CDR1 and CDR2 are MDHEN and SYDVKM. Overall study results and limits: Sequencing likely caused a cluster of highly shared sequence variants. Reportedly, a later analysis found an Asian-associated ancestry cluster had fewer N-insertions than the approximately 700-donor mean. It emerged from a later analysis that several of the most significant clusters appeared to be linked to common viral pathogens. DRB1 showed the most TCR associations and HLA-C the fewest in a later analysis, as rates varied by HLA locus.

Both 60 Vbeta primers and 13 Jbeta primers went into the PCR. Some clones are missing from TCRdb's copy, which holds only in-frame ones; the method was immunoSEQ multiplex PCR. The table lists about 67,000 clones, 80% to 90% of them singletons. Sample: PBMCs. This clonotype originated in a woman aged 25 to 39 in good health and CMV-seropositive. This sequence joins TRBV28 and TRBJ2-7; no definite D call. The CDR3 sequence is CASSLLPPGSPYEQYF. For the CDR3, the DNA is TGTGCCAGCAGTTTACTACCCCCCGGGTCTCCCTACGAGCAGTACTTC.